Shown below are 29 T cell receptor beta chains from a single sample sequenced in a study of T cell repertoires in cytomegalovirus infection. TCRdb re-called the reads through MiXCR, storing one row per CDR3 protein. The sample consists of roughly 280,000 distinct CDR3 sequences, 22% of them appearing once. What these receptors recognize is not known. The material sequenced was cultured PBMCs, taken from culture after CMV antigen stimulation. The receptors were sampled from a human donor in good health (CMV status not recorded). Some clones in this sample may be carry-over from other donors' samples.

This clonotype was recorded a few times. The chain joins TRBV6-5 to TRBJ1-4; TRBD1 is a possible D gene (5 bases). V was trimmed by 0 bases and J by 7 bases, leaving 9 bases between them. The CDR3 is made up of 14 amino acids. The germline V gene encodes CDR1 MNHEY and CDR2 SVGAGI. The CDR3 loop is CASSYSGGVEKLFF. The CDR3 DNA follows: TGTGCCAGCAGTTACTCGGGGGGGGTTGAAAAACTGTTTTTT.

The chain recombines TRBV19 with TRBJ2-5, with D hard to call. The CDR3 is 12 residues long. V lost 4 bases and J lost 2, with 5 bases in between. Germline loops: CDR1 LNHDA, CDR2 SQIVND (reference sequence). The CDR3 loop reads CASSRDQETQYF. DNA of the CDR3: TGTGCCAGTAGTAGAGATCAAGAGACCCAGTACTTC.

This clonotype was detected a few times. J is TRBJ1-5 and V is TRBV30; D not certain. The CDR3 has 12 residues. Trimming pared 0 bases from V and 0 bases from J, leaving 0 bases between. Germline loops: CDR1 GTSNPN, CDR2 SVGIG (reference sequence). The CDR3 reads CAWSVSNQPQHF. Here the CDR3 DNA reads TGTGCCTGGAGTGTTAGCAATCAGCCCCAGCATTTT.

The chain couples TRBV20-1 to TRBJ2-2; unclear D gene. Germline V CDR1 and CDR2: DFQATT, SNEGSKA (reference sequence). CDR3 length: 13 residues. The V and J ends lost 0 bases and 4 bases respectively, with 6 bases between them. The CDR3 sequence is CSARDRRTGELFF. In DNA form, the CDR3 reads TGCAGTGCTAGAGATCGCCGCACCGGGGAGCTGTTTTTT.

The chain links TRBV24-1 to TRBJ2-5; weak D call: TRBD2 (6 bases). The germline CDR1 and CDR2 sequences are KGHDR and SFDVKD. The CDR3 length is 15 residues. The V and J ends lost 4 bases and 5 bases respectively, with 16 bases between them. In DNA form, the CDR3 reads TGTGCCACCAGTGAGGGAGGACAAGGACGGGAGACCCAGTACTTC. It codes for CATSEGGQGRETQYF.

The sample holds many counts of this clonotype. The genes are TRBV7-2 and TRBJ2-5, with 12 nucleotides matching TRBD2. The ends lost 5 bases at V and 0 bases at J; junction bases unmatched: 4. Looked up from germline, CDR1 is SGHTA and CDR2 is FQGNSA. This CDR3 has 16 residues. The CDR3 region has the DNA TGTGCCAGCAGCGATACTAGCGGGGGGTACCAAGAGACCCAGTACTTC. Its protein is CASSDTSGGYQETQYF.

This clonotype was seen only a few times. The J gene is TRBJ2-3, the V gene TRBV11-2, with D perhaps given as TRBD1 or TRBD2 (5 bases each). Trimming stripped 5 bases from V and 0 bases from J, with 24 bases between. This CDR3 region has 19 residues. CDR1 is SGHAT, CDR2 FQNNGV, per germline. Written as DNA, the CDR3 is TGTGCCAGCAGCCTATGGGCGAAGGTGGGACGTAAGAGCACAGATACGCAGTATTTT. Protein sequence: CASSLWAKVGRKSTDTQYF. Using reference TRBV11-2 and TRBJ2-3 for the parts outside the CDR3, the full variable domain is EAGVAQSPRYKIIEKRQSVAFWCNPISGHATLYWYQQILGQGPKLLIQFQNNGVVDDSQLPKDRFSAERLKGVDSTLKIQPAKLEDSAVYLCASSLWAKVGRKSTDTQYFGPGTRLTVL.

Remarks on this clonotype: A much larger clone lies one base from this, so it may be a read error. The gene calls are TRBV7-2 and TRBJ2-1, with 9 positions matching TRBD2. The trim removed 3 bases at V and 0 bases at J, leaving 12 bases unmatched. This CDR3 has 19 residues. The germline CDR1 and CDR2 sequences are SGHTA and FQGNSA. The CDR3 loop is CASSFGLAPRICSYNEQFF. The CDR3 bases are TGTGCCAGCAGCTTCGGACTAGCGCCTAGAATATGCTCCTACAATGAGCAGTTCTTC.

V is TRBV6-6 and J is TRBJ2-7, with unresolved D. The CDR3 is 13 amino acids. Deletions cut 8 bases from V and 1 base from J, with 12 bases between. Per the germline V gene, CDR1 is MNHNY and CDR2 is SVGAGI (reference sequence). The CDR3 loop reads CASFSPASYEQYF. The CDR3 nucleotides are TGTGCCAGCTTTTCGCCAGCATCCTACGAGCAGTACTTC.

The table lists this clonotype with a few counts. This chain uses TRBV24-1 with TRBJ1-6; unclear D gene. The CDR3 extends over 15 amino acids. Germline V gene data show CDR1 as KGHDR and CDR2 as SFDVKD. The V end lost 7 bases, the J end lost 0 bases, and 9 bases lay between the germline ends. This chain's CDR3 is CATSHGSSYNSPLHF. The CDR3 region has the DNA TGTGCCACCAGCCACGGGAGCTCCTATAATTCACCCCTCCACTTT.

The DNA for the CDR3 is TGCGCCAGCAGCCAAGATAATTCGCCGGGGAAGAACTATGGCTACACCTTC. Protein sequence: CASSQDNSPGKNYGYTF. The rearrangement links TRBV4-1 to TRBJ1-2; the D is unclear. Germline assignment: CDR1 MGHRA and CDR2 YSYEKL. The CDR3 has 17 amino acids. V lost 0 bases, J lost 2 bases, and 16 bases lay in between.

V and J are TRBV24-1 and TRBJ2-5; 10 bases map to TRBD2. Germline V gives CDR1 KGHDR, CDR2 SFDVKD. V gave up 0 bases and J gave up 4 bases; unmatched junction bases: 4. This CDR3 comprises 16 residues. CDR3 DNA: TGTGCCACCAGTGATTTGCGGCTAGCGGGAGCAGAGACCCAGTACTTC. The encoded protein is CATSDLRLAGAETQYF.

This clonotype was seen at least ten times. The V call is TRBV7-2, the J call TRBJ2-7, with TRBD1 as a possible D gene (5 bases). V lost 5 bases to trimming and J lost 4 bases, with 15 bases between them. The CDR3 totals 14 residues. CDR1 and CDR2 from the germline V gene are SGHTA and FQGNSA. CDR3 coding DNA: TGTGCCAGCAGCCCAGGGTTCTCCCAATACGAGCAGTACTTC. Protein sequence: CASSPGFSQYEQYF.

There are a few counts of this clonotype. The gene calls are TRBV24-1 and TRBJ1-1; D is unclear. CDR1 is KGHDR and CDR2 is SFDVKD in the germline V gene. CDR3 length equals 12 residues. With 6 bases removed from V and 1 base from J, the gap between germline ends came to 5 bases. CDR3 sequence (DNA): TGTGCCACCAGTTCCCCGAACACTGAAGCTTTCTTT. Translation gives CATSSPNTEAFF.

The table lists this clonotype with many counts. The rearrangement uses TRBV6-5 and TRBJ2-7; TRBD2 matches at 8 bases. The V and J ends lost 0 bases and 0 bases, in that order; junction bases with no gene match: 1. The CDR3 loop spans 15 amino acids. The germline gives CDR1 MNHEY, CDR2 SVGAGI. This CDR3 reads CASSYSSGSSYEQYF. Here the CDR3 DNA reads TGTGCCAGCAGTTACTCCAGCGGGAGCTCCTACGAGCAGTACTTC.

The rearrangement uses TRBV7-9 and TRBJ1-2; D ambiguous. Germline CDR1 is SEHNR and CDR2 is FQNEAQ (reference sequence). The CDR3 contains 14 residues. The ends were cut back, 6 bases at V and 6 bases at J, with 17 bases in the middle. CDR3 sequence: CASSHALARNGYTF. Here the CDR3 DNA reads TGTGCCAGCAGTCATGCTCTGGCCAGAAATGGCTACACCTTC.

The sample holds a few counts of this clonotype. CDR3 nucleotides: TGTGCCAGCAGCTCCCTCCTCCCAGGGGTAGAGCAGTACTTC. Amino acids: CASSSLLPGVEQYF. The chain combines TRBV7-8 with TRBJ2-7; D is perhaps TRBD1 (6 bases). The CDR3 totals 14 residues. Germline V gene sequence: CDR1 SGHVS, CDR2 FQNEAQ. Trimming removed 4 bases from V and 7 bases from J, with 17 bases in between.

With regard to this clonotype: A read error may explain this, as a much larger clone is one base away. V and J are TRBV20-1 and TRBJ2-3; the D is unclear. This CDR3 has 12 residues. Trimming took 1 base from V and 0 from J, leaving 2 bases between them. Germline V CDR1 and CDR2: DFQATT, SNEGSKA (reference sequence). CDR3 in DNA: TGCAGTGCTAGAGGTAGCACAGATACGCAGTATTTT. As protein: CSARGSTDTQYF.

This clonotype was observed a handful of times. DNA of the CDR3: TGCGCCAGCAGCCAATTTGGCCTGCGGCTGTTTTTT. Residues: CASSQFGLRLFF. The chain carries TRBV4-1 and TRBJ1-4, with D unclear. CDR1 and CDR2 from the germline V gene are MGHRA and YSYEKL. V lost 2 bases and J lost 14, with 12 bases in between. The CDR3 totals 12 residues.

The chain recombines TRBV20-1 with TRBJ2-3; 12 positions agree with TRBD2. The germline V gene encodes CDR1 DFQATT and CDR2 SNEGSKA (reference sequence). The CDR3 extends over 15 amino acids. The trim removed 4 bases at V and 0 bases at J, leaving 2 bases unmatched. CDR3 DNA: TGCAGTGCTATGACTAGCGGGGGTAGCACAGATACGCAGTATTTT. Its protein product is CSAMTSGGSTDTQYF.

The chain links TRBV12-3 or TRBV12-4 to TRBJ1-1; TRBD1 is a possible D gene (5 bases). V lost 7 bases and J 3 bases, leaving 12 bases between the germline ends. There are 13 residues in the CDR3. CDR3 amino acids: CASTGWGDTEAFF. CDR3 coding DNA: TGTGCCAGCACCGGATGGGGGGACACTGAAGCTTTCTTT.

The V and J genes are TRBV20-1 and TRBJ1-1, with TRBD1 as a possible D gene (5 bases). With 5 bases removed from V and 0 bases from J, the gap between germline ends came to 13 bases. The CDR3 sequence is 14 residues long. The V gene's germline CDR1 is DFQATT and CDR2 SNEGSKA (reference sequence). DNA of the CDR3: TGCAGTGCTGATTCAGGGACCTTGAACACTGAAGCTTTCTTT. This sequence encodes CSADSGTLNTEAFF.

This clonotype was seen a few times. V and J are TRBV7-8 and TRBJ2-5; 7 bases map to TRBD2. The CDR3 extends over 18 amino acids. The ends lost 0 bases at V and 4 bases at J; junction bases unmatched: 14. CDR1 SGHVS and CDR2 FQNEAQ come from the germline V gene. CDR3: CASSLARSGGGETETQYF. In DNA, the CDR3 is TGTGCCAGCAGCTTAGCGCGCTCCGGGGGAGGGGAAACAGAGACCCAGTACTTC.

The gene calls are TRBV7-2 and TRBJ2-1, with D unresolved. Per germline, CDR1 SGHTA and CDR2 FQGNSA. Between the trimmed V and J ends, which lost 1 base and 6 bases, there was a span of 10 bases. CDR3 length equals 14 residues. For the CDR3, the DNA is TGTGCCAGCAGCTTAGAAGGGCCCCGCAATGAGCAGTTCTTC. Protein product: CASSLEGPRNEQFF. Using reference TRBV7-2 and TRBJ2-1 for the parts outside the CDR3, the full variable domain is GAGVSQSPSNKVTEKGKDVELRCDPISGHTALYWYRQSLGQGLEFLIYFQGNSAPDKSGLPSDRFSAERTGGSVSTLTIQRTQQEDSAVYLCASSLEGPRNEQFFGPGTRLTVL.

Ten or more counts support this clonotype. V and J are TRBV7-9 and TRBJ2-7; D is unclear. The V end was cut by 5 bases, the J end by 5 bases, with 16 bases between. The germline V gene encodes CDR1 SEHNR and CDR2 FQNEAQ (reference sequence). The CDR3 loop spans 14 amino acids. The CDR3 sequence: CASSAARTLNEQYF. CDR3 in DNA: TGTGCCAGCAGCGCCGCCCGTACTCTTAACGAGCAGTACTTC.

This clonotype showed up just a few times. This CDR3 reads CASSYAGLPGEQYF. The CDR3 DNA follows: TGTGCCAGCAGTTACGCAGGGTTACCGGGCGAGCAGTACTTC. The rearrangement joins TRBV6-5 to TRBJ2-7; possibly TRBD1 for D (5 bases). Looked up from germline, CDR1 is MNHEY and CDR2 is SVGAGI. V gave up 2 bases and J gave up 6 bases, with 14 bases separating them. The CDR3 covers 14 residues.

This clonotype has a handful of counts. The chain links TRBV5-6 to TRBJ1-1; TRBD1 might be the D (5 bases). Trimming removed 0 bases from V and 1 base from J, with 13 bases in between. This CDR3 comprises 16 residues. In germline, CDR1 is SGHDT, CDR2 YYEEEE. The CDR3 loop reads CASSLDTGTPNTEAFF. The CDR3, as DNA: TGTGCCAGCAGCTTGGATACCGGGACCCCGAACACTGAAGCTTTCTTT.

V usage is TRBV20-1 and J usage is TRBJ2-2, with D unresolved. V dropped 0 bases and J dropped 3 bases, with 17 bases sitting between them. The germline CDR1 and CDR2 sequences are DFQATT and SNEGSKA (reference sequence). This CDR3 has 17 residues. In DNA, the CDR3 is TGCAGTGCTAGAGATGTTACCCTGCGGCCAGACACCGGGGAGCTGTTTTTT. Its protein is CSARDVTLRPDTGELFF.

This chain uses TRBV20-1 with TRBJ2-2, with D uncertain. From germline, CDR1 is DFQATT and CDR2 SNEGSKA (reference sequence). The CDR3 length is 15 residues. V lost 0 bases and J lost 3, with 11 bases in between. The CDR3 sequence is CSARDIGQDTGELFF. CDR3 nucleotides: TGCAGTGCTAGAGATATAGGGCAGGACACCGGGGAGCTGTTTTTT.